These 10 T cell receptor beta chains came from one sample sequenced in a study of spatial heterogeneity in lung cancer. General study points: Counts that tracked tumor mutation counts were those of expanded intratumoral alpha and beta TCRs.

These receptors' targets are unknown. TCRdb used MiXCR to reprocess the 5' RACE reads, holding one entry per CDR3 protein. The profile shows about 10,000 distinct CDR3 sequences, around 10% of them singletons. Specified time point: sample taken at primary tumor resection. The specimen comprised lung tumor tissue, sampled at surgery. All receptors come from a male donor with early-stage non-small cell lung cancer.

This clonotype was seen repeatedly, ten times or more. This beta chain slipped into a library made for alpha chains as a stray read, so its size is not meaningful. The CDR3 region is CASSLSSGGNQPQHF. In DNA form, the CDR3 reads TGTGCCAGCAGTTTATCATCAGGGGGCAATCAGCCCCAGCATTTT. The chain couples TRBV27 to TRBJ1-5; tentatively, D is TRBD1 (6 bases). From germline, CDR1 is MNHEY and CDR2 SMNVEV (reference sequence). Trimming left V 0 bases short and J 2 bases short, with 8 bases between. The CDR3 is 15 amino acids.

This clonotype was counted many times. Since the library was made to target alpha chains, this beta chain is a stray read and its abundance is not meaningful. The chain couples TRBV20-1 to TRBJ2-5, with TRBD2 matching 9 bases. After removal of 0 bases from V and 4 bases from J, the junction contained 6 bases not matched to a gene. The CDR3 totals 15 residues. Germline V gene data show CDR1 as DFQATT and CDR2 as SNEGSKA (reference sequence). The chain's CDR3 is CSARDAGGHGETQYF. The CDR3 bases are TGCAGTGCTAGAGATGCGGGAGGGCACGGAGAGACCCAGTACTTC.

This clonotype occurred many times. The library was prepared for alpha chains; this beta chain is a stray read, so its frequency means little. V is TRBV5-1 and J is TRBJ1-6, with D possibly being TRBD1 (6 bases). V was cut by 5 bases and J by 9 bases, with 15 bases left in between. The CDR3 length is 14 residues. The germline V gene encodes CDR1 SGHRS and CDR2 YFSETQ. The CDR3 is CASSLQGLSSPLHF. The CDR3 DNA follows: TGCGCCAGCAGTCTACAGGGATTGAGTTCACCCCTCCACTTT.

This clonotype has a handful of counts. This beta chain appears as a stray read in a library generated for alpha chains; its size is not informative. This sequence joins TRBV15 and TRBJ2-1, with D perhaps TRBD1 or TRBD2 (5 bases each). Germline loops: CDR1 LNHNV, CDR2 YYDKDF (reference sequence). Trimming removed 5 bases at V and 6 bases at J, with 14 bases between. The CDR3 is made up of 14 amino acids. The CDR3 here is CATSPVGDANEQFF. In DNA, the CDR3 is TGTGCCACCAGCCCCGTCGGGGACGCCAATGAGCAGTTCTTC.

The table lists this clonotype with a few counts. In a library made to pick up alpha chains, this beta chain is a stray read with a size that means little. The rearrangement joins TRBV20-1 to TRBJ2-2; D gene uncertain. Trimming took 6 bases from V and 4 from J, leaving 15 bases between them. Germline CDR1 is DFQATT and CDR2 is SNEGSKA (reference sequence). The CDR3 length is 14 residues. The CDR3: CSAQKGLSTGELFF. CDR3 DNA: TGCAGTGCGCAGAAGGGCCTTTCCACCGGGGAGCTGTTTTTT.

Ten or more counts support this clonotype. Within a library made for alpha chains, this beta chain is off target, and its count is uninformative. The V gene is TRBV29-1, the J gene TRBJ1-2, with D hard to call. The germline V gene encodes CDR1 SQVTM and CDR2 ANQGSEA. Between the trimmed V and J ends, which lost 6 bases and 3 bases, there was a span of 17 bases. The CDR3 spans 14 residues. The CDR3 reads CSVAGYPGDYGYTF. CDR3 coding DNA: TGCAGCGTGGCGGGGTATCCCGGGGACTATGGCTACACCTTC.

This clonotype appeared many times. This beta chain appears as a stray read in a library generated for alpha chains; its size is not informative. This rearrangement joins TRBV20-1 to TRBJ2-1; perhaps TRBD2 as D (6 bases). V was clipped by 7 bases and J by 7 bases, with 17 bases between them. Germline CDR1 and CDR2: DFQATT and SNEGSKA (reference sequence). The CDR3 sequence is 13 residues long. The CDR3 nucleotides are TGCAGTGTCACCCGGATGGGGGGAAATGAGCAGTTCTTC. This translates into CSVTRMGGNEQFF.

There are many counts of this clonotype. This beta chain turned up in a library designed for alpha chains; as an off-target read, its abundance says little. The chain is built from TRBV24-1 and TRBJ2-1, with 9 bases matching TRBD2. V was clipped by 5 bases and J by 8 bases; unmatched bases: 6. The CDR3 runs to 14 residues. Germline CDR1 and CDR2: KGHDR and SFDVKD. The chain's CDR3 is CATSASGRLDEQFF. In DNA form, the CDR3 reads TGTGCCACCAGTGCCAGCGGGAGGTTGGATGAGCAGTTCTTC.

This clonotype showed up many times. This beta chain slipped into a library made for alpha chains as a stray read, so its size is not meaningful. This sequence joins TRBV5-1 and TRBJ2-1; 7 bases align to TRBD2. V lost 0 bases and J lost 3; bases outside the gene matches: 3. The CDR3 runs 15 residues. CDR1 SGHRS and CDR2 YFSETQ come from the germline V gene. The CDR3 DNA reads as TGCGCCAGCAGCTTGGTTGCGGGAGACTACAATGAGCAGTTCTTC. Its translation: CASSLVAGDYNEQFF.

This clonotype is medium-sized (0.01 to 0.1%) by share. This beta chain is an unintended read in a library built for alpha chains; its size means little. The rearrangement joins TRBV13 to TRBJ2-3, with D perhaps assigned TRBD1 or TRBD2 (5 bases each). Trimming took off 0 bases at V and 1 base at J, with 17 bases between the two ends. The CDR3 length is 18 residues. The germline V gene encodes CDR1 PRHDT and CDR2 FYEKMQ (reference sequence). CDR3 nucleotides: TGTGCCAGCAGCTTAGGTATCAGGGAGAGTCCCCGCACAGATACGCAGTATTTT. Translating gives CASSLGIRESPRTDTQYF.